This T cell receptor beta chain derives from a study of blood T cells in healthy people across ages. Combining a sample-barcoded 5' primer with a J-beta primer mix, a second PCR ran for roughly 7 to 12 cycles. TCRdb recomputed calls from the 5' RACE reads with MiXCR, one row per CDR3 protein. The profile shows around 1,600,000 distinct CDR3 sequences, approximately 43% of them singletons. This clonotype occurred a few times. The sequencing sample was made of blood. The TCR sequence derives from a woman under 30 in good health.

As DNA, the CDR3 is TGTGCCAGCAGCCCCGACAGGGGATACCACGAGCAGTACTTC. As protein: CASSPDRGYHEQYF. V usage is TRBV7-8 and J usage is TRBJ2-7, with 8 bases aligning to TRBD1. Germline lookup yields CDR1 SGHVS and CDR2 FQNEAQ. Unmatched junction bases numbered 8, after V lost 5 bases and J lost 5 bases. CDR3 length: 14 residues.